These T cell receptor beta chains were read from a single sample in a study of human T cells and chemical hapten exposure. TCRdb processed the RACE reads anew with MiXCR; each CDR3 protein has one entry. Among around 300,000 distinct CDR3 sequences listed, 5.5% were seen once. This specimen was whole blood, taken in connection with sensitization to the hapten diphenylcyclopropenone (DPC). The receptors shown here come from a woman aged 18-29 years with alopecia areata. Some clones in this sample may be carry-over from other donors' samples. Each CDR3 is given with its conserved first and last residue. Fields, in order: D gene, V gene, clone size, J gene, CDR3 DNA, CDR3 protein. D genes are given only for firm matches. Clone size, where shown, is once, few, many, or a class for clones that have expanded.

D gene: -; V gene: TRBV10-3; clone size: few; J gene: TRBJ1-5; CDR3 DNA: TGTGCCATCAGGGGGCCCAGGCAGCCCCAGCATTTT; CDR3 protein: CAIRGPRQPQHF
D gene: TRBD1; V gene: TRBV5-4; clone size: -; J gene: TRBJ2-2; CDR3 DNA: TGTGCCAGCAGCTTGAGGGACAGGTCCAGCGGGGAGCTGTTTTTT; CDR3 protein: CASSLRDRSSGELFF
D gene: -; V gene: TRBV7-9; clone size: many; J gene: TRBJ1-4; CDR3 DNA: TGTGCCAGCAGCGACAGTTTGAATAATGAAAAACTGTTTTTT; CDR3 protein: CASSDSLNNEKLFF
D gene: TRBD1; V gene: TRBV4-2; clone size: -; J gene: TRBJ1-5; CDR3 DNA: TGTGCCAGCAGCCATACCGGGACAGGGGGAAGCAATCAGCCCCAGCATTTT; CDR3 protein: CASSHTGTGGSNQPQHF
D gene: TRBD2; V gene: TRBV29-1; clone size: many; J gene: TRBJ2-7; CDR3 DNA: TGCAGCGTTCTTAAGGACAGCGGGGGCTACGAGCAGTACTTC; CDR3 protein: CSVLKDSGGYEQYF
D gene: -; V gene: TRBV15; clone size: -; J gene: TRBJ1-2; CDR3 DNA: TGTGCCACCAGCAGAGTGGAGGAGGGGGGCACCTATGGCTACACCTTC; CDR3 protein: CATSRVEEGGTYGYTF
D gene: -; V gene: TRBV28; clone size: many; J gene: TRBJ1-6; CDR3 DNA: TGTGCCAGCAGTTCGACAGCTTATAATTCACCCCTCCACTTT; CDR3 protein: CASSSTAYNSPLHF
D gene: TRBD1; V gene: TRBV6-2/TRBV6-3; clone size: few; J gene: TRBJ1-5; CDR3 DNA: TGTGCCAGCAGTTACATTAGGTTGTTGGGACAGGGGTTAGCTCAGCCCCAGCATTTT; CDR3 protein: CASSYIRLLGQGLAQPQHF
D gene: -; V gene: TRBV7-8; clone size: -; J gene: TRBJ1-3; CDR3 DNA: TGTGCCAGCAGCCTGCGCGGCACCATATATTTT; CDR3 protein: CASSLRGTIYF
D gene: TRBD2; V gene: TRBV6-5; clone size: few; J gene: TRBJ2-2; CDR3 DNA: TGTGCCAGCAGTACCGCCGGGACTAGCGGCACCGGGGAGCTGTTTTTT; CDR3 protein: CASSTAGTSGTGELFF
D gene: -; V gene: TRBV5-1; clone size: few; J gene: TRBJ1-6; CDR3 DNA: TGCGCCAGCAGCTTGGCAGACAAAGATTCACCCCTCCACTTT; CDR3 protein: CASSLADKDSPLHF
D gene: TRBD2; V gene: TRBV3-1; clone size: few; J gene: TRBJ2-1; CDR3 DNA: TGTGCCAGCACCCCCCCCGGGGGGGAGTTTGGCTACAATGAGCAGTTCTTC; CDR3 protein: CASTPPGGEFGYNEQFF
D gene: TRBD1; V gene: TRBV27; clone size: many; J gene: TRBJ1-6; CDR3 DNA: TGTGCCAGCAGTAACAGGGGGCAACACTATAATTCACCCCTCCACTTT; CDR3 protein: CASSNRGQHYNSPLHF
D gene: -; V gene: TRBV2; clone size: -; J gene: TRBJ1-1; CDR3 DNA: TGTGCCAGCAGTCTTATTAGCAAGAACACTGAAGCTTTCTTT; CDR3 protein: CASSLISKNTEAFF
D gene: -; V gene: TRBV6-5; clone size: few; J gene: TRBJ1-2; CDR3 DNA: TGTGCCAGCAGTTACTCGCCTGCAGAGAATGGCTACACCTTC; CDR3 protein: CASSYSPAENGYTF
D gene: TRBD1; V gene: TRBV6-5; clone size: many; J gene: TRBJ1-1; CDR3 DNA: TGTGCCAGCAGTTACTGGACAGGGCAAATCACTGAAGCTTTCTTT; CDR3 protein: CASSYWTGQITEAFF
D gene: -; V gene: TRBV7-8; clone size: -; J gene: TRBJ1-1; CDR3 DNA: TGTGCCAGCAGACTGACGGAAAACACTGAAGCTTTCTTT; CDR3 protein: CASRLTENTEAFF
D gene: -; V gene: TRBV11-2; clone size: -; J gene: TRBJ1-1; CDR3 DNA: TGTGCCAGCAGCTTAGTCAGCAGGGCCCCTGAAGCTTTCTTT; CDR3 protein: CASSLVSRAPEAFF
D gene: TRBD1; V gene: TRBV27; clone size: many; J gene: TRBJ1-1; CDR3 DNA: TGTGCCAGCAGCGGACAGGGAAGGACTGAAGCTTTCTTT; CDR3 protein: CASSGQGRTEAFF
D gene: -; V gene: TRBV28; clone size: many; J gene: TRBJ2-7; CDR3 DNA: TGTGCCAGCAGTTTGTTGACCCGATACGAGCAGTACTTC; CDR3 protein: CASSLLTRYEQYF
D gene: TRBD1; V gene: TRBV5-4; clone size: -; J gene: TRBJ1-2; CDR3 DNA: TGTGCCAGCAGCTCCCCAGACAGGGGCTATGGCTACACCTTC; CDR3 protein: CASSSPDRGYGYTF
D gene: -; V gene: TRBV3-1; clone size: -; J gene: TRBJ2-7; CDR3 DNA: TGTGCCAGCAGCCAAGGACCGATGAGCTCCTACGAGCAGTACTTC; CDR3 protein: CASSQGPMSSYEQYF
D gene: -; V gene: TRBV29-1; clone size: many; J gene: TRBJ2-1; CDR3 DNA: TGCAGCGTTGAGACGTTGACGGGGAGCTCCTACAATGAGCAGTTCTTC; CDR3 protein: CSVETLTGSSYNEQFF
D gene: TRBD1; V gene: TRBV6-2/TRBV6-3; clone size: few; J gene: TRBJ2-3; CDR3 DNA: TGTGCCAGCAGTCTATCGACAGGGATGCAGTATTTT; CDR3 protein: CASSLSTGMQYF
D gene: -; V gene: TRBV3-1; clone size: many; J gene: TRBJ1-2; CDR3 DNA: TGTGCCAGCAGCCAAGATCGGGCAGGGAGCGGCTACACCTTC; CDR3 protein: CASSQDRAGSGYTF
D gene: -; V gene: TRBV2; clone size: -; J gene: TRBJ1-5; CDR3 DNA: TGTGCCAGCTGTGCAAATAGGGCCCCCTTGGCCCAGCATTTT; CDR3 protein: CASCANRAPLAQHF
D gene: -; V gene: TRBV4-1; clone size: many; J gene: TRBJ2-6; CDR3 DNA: TGCGCCAGCAGCCATAACGACAGGACCCGCTCTGGGGCCAACGTCCTGACTTTC; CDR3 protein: CASSHNDRTRSGANVLTF